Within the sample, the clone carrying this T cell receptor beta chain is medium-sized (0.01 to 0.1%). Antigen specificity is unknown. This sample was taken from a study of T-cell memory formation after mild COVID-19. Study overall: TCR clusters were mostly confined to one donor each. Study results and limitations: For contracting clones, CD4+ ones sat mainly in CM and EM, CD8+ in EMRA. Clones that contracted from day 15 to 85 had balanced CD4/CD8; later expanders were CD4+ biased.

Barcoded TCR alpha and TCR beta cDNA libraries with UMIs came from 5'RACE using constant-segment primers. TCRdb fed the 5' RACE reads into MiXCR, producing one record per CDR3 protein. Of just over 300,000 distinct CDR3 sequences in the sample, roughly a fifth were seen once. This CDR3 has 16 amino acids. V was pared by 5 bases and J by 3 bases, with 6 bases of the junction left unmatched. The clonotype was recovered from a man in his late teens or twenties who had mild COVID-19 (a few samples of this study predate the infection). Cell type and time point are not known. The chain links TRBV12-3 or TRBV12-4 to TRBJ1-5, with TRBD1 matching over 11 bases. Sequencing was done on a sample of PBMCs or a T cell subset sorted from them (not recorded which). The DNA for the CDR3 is TGTGCCAGCAGTCAGGGACAGGGGGTCCTCAATCAGCCCCAGCATTTT. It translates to CASSQGQGVLNQPQHF.